The 3 T cell receptor beta chains below come from one sample, sequenced in a study of T cells in Graves' hyperthyroidism and ophthalmopathy. Amplified regions were TCR beta CDR3 sequences from RNA transcripts. The HTBI primer set was used in a first-round RT-PCR of the TCR CDR3. Via MiXCR, TCRdb re-called the multiplex PCR reads, giving one row per CDR3 protein. This table has hundreds of thousands of distinct CDR3 sequences, less than 25% appearing once. Sequencing was performed on blood. These TCRs come from a man between 25 and 39 years old with Graves' ophthalmopathy.

The chain links TRBV20-1 to TRBJ1-5; no reliable D call. There are 14 residues in the CDR3. Trimming pared 1 base from V and 0 bases from J, leaving 7 bases between. Germline V CDR1 and CDR2: DFQATT, SNEGSKA (reference sequence). The CDR3 spells CSARAGYSNQPQHF. The CDR3 DNA sequence: TGCAGTGCTAGAGCCGGGTATAGCAATCAGCCCCAGCATTTT.

This clonotype was seen ten or more times. The chain recombines TRBV7-3 with TRBJ2-3; TRBD2 agrees at 10 bases. Germline lookup yields CDR1 SGHTA and CDR2 FQGTGA. The CDR3 sequence is 15 residues long. The J segment lost 3 bases and the V segment lost 8 bases, leaving 8 bases of the junction unmatched. CDR3 sequence (DNA): TGTGCCAGCTCCCGCGGGACTAGCGTAACAGATACGCAGTATTTT. Translated: CASSRGTSVTDTQYF.

This clonotype was seen a few times. The V gene is TRBV7-8, the J gene TRBJ2-3; 7 bases agree with TRBD2. CDR1 SGHVS and CDR2 FQNEAQ come from the germline V gene. V was pared by 5 bases and J by 5 bases, with 10 bases of the junction left unmatched. The CDR3 totals 15 residues. CDR3: CASSDRMGRGDTQYF. The CDR3 coding sequence is TGTGCCAGCAGCGATCGGATGGGGAGGGGAGATACGCAGTATTTT.